Given below is one TCR beta chain in context. Per the original data handling: By means of reference gene primer amplification, nucleated cell counts were estimated. Profiling relied on immunoSEQ multiplex PCR, and the TCRdb table lists in-frame clones only, not all of them. The V and J calls and clone size were taken over from that table, and D and trimming were inferred from the DNA. The table shows 25,000 to 35,000 clones, with approximately 86% occurring only once. The data stem from a study of blood T cell repertoires in COVID-19. The CDR3 contains 16 residues. After removal of 0 bases from V and 8 bases from J, the junction contained 7 bases not matched to a gene. Germline lookup yields CDR1 SGHRS and CDR2 YFSETQ.

The source material was peripheral blood. V usage is TRBV5-1 and J usage is TRBJ2-1; TRBD2 aligns across 11 bases. The TCR was taken from a human donor in a cohort sampled during active COVID-19. The donor label of this sample is uncertain. CDR3 nucleotide sequence: TGCGCCAGCAGCTTGGAAATAGCGGGAGGGATAGATGAGCAGTTCTTC. It codes for CASSLEIAGGIDEQFF.